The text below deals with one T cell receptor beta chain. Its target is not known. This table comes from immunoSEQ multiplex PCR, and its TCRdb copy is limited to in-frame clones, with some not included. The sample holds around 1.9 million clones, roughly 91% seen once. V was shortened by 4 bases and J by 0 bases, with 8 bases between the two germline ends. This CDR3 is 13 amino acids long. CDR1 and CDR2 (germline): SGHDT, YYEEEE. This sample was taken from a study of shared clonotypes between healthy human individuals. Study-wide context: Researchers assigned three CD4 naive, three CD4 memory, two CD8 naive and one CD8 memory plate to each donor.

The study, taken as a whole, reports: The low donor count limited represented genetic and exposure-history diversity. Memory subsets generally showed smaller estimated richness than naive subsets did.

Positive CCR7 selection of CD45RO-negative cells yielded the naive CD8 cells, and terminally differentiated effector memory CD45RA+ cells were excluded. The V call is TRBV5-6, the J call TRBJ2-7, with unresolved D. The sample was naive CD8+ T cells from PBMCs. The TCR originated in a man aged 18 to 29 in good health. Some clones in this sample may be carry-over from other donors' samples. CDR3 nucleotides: TGTGCCAGCAGCCCTACCAACTCCTACGAGCAGTACTTC. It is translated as CASSPTNSYEQYF.